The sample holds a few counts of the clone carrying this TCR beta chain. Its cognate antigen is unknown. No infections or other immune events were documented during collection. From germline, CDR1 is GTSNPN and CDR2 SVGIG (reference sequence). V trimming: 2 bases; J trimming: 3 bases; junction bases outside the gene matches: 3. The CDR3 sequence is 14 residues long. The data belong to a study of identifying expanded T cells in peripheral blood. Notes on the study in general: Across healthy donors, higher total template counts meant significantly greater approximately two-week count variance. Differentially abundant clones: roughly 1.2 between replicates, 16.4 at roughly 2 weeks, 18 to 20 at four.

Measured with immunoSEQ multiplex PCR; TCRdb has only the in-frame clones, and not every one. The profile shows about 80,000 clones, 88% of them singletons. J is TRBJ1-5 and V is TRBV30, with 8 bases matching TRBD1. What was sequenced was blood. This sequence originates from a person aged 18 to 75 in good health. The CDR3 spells CAWSWTGINQPQHF. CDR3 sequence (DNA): TGTGCCTGGAGTTGGACAGGGATCAATCAGCCCCAGCATTTT.